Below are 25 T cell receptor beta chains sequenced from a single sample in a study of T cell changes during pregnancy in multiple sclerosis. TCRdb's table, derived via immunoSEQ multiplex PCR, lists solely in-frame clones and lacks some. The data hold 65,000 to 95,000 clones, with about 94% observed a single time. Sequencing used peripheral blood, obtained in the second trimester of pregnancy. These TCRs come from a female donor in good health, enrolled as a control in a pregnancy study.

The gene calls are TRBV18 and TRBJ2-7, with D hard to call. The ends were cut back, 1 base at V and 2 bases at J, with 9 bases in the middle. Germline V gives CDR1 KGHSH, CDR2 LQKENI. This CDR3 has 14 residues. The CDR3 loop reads CASSPRPDPYEQYF. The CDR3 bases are TGTGCCAGCTCACCACGGCCAGATCCCTACGAGCAGTACTTC.

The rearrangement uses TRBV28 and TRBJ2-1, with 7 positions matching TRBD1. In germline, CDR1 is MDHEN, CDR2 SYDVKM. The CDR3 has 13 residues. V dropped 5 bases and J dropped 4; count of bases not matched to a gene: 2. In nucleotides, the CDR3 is TGTGCCAGCAGTCGGGACAGATACAATGAGCAGTTCTTC. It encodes CASSRDRYNEQFF. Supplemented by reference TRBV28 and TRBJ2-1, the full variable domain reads DVKVTQSSRYLVKRTGEKVFLECVQDMDHENMFWYRQDPGLGLRLIYFSYDVKMKEKGDIPEGYSVSREKKERFSLILESASTNQTSMYLCASSRDRYNEQFFGPGTRLTVL.

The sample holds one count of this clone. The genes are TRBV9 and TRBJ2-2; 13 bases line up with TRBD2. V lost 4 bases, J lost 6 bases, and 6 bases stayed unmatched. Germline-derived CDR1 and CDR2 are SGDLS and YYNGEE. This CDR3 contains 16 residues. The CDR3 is CASSFGLAGVAGELFF. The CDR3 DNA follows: TGTGCCAGCAGCTTTGGACTAGCGGGAGTGGCCGGGGAGCTGTTTTTT. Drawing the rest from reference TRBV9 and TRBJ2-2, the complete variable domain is DSGVTQTPKHLITATGQRVTLRCSPRSGDLSVYWYQQSLDQGLQFLIQYYNGEERAKGNILERFSAQQFPDLHSELNLSSLELGDSALYFCASSFGLAGVAGELFFGEGSRLTVL.

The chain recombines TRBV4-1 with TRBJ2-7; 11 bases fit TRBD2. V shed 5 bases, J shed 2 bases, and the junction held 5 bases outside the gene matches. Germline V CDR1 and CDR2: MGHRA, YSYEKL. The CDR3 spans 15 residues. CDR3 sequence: CASSSGTSGAYEQYF. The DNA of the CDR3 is TGCGCCAGCAGCTCAGGGACTAGCGGAGCCTACGAGCAGTACTTC.

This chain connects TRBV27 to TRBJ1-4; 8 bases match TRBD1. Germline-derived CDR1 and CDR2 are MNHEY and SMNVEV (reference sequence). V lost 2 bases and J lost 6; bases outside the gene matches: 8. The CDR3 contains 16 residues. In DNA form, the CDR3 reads TGTGCCAGCAGTTTAAGTCAGGGGGCTCGAGATGAAAAACTGTTTTTT. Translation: CASSLSQGARDEKLFF. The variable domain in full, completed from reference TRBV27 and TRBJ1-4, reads EAQVTQNPRYLITVTGKKLTVTCSQNMNHEYMSWYRQDPGLGLRQIYYSMNVEVTDKGDVPEGYKVSRKEKRNFPLILESPSPNQTSLYFCASSLSQGARDEKLFFGSGTQLSVL.

In nucleotides, the CDR3 is TGCGCCAGCAGCTTGAGGCCCTTAGCGGGAGTCGCCGGGGAGCTGTTTTTT. As protein: CASSLRPLAGVAGELFF. The V gene is TRBV5-1, the J gene TRBJ2-2, with 9 bases aligning to TRBD2. After removal of 1 base from V and 6 bases from J, the junction contained 10 bases not matched to a gene. The V gene's germline CDR1 is SGHRS and CDR2 YFSETQ. The CDR3 covers 17 residues.

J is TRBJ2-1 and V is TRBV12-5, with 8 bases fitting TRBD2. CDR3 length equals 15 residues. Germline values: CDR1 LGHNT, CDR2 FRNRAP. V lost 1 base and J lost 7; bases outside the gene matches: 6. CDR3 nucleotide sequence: TGTGCTAGTGGTTTGGAGAGCGGGAGAAGTAATGAGCAGTTCTTC. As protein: CASGLESGRSNEQFF.

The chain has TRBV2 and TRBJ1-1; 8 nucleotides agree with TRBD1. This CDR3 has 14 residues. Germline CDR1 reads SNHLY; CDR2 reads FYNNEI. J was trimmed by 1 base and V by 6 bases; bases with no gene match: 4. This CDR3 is CASRPDRENTEAFF. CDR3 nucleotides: TGTGCCAGCAGGCCGGACAGGGAGAACACTGAAGCTTTCTTT.

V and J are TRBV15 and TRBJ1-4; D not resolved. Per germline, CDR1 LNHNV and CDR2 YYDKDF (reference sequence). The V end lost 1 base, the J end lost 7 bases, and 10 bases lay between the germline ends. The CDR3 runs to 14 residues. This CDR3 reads CATSRGGVGEKLFF. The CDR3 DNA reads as TGTGCCACCAGCAGAGGGGGAGTCGGTGAAAAACTGTTTTTT.

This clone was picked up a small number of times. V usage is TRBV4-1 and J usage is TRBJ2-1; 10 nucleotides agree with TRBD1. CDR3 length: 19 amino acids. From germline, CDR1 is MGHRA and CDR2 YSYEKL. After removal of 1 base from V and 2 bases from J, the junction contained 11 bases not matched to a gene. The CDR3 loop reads CASSQVVASGTGAYNEQFF. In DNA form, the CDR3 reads TGCGCCAGCAGCCAAGTCGTAGCTTCTGGGACAGGGGCCTACAATGAGCAGTTCTTC.

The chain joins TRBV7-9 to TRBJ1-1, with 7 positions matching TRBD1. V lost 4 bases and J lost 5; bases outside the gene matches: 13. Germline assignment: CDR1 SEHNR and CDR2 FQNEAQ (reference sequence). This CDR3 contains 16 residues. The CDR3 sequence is CASSSQGMRRGTEAFF. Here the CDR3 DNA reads TGTGCCAGCAGCTCACAGGGGATGCGAAGGGGGACTGAAGCTTTCTTT.

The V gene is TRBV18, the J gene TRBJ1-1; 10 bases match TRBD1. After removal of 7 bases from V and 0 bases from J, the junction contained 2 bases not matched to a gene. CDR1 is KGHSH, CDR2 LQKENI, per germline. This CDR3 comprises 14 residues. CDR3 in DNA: TGTGCCAGCTTTGGGACAGGGGTGAACACTGAAGCTTTCTTT. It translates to CASFGTGVNTEAFF.

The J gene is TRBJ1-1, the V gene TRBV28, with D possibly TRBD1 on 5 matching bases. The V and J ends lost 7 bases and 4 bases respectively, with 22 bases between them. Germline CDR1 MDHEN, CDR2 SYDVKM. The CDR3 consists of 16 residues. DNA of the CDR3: TGTGCCAGCACCCCCGCGGCGGGGGTGGGCGGCACTGAAGCTTTCTTT. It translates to CASTPAAGVGGTEAFF. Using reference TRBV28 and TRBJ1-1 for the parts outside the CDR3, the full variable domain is DVKVTQSSRYLVKRTGEKVFLECVQDMDHENMFWYRQDPGLGLRLIYFSYDVKMKEKGDIPEGYSVSREKKERFSLILESASTNQTSMYLCASTPAAGVGGTEAFFGQGTRLTVV.

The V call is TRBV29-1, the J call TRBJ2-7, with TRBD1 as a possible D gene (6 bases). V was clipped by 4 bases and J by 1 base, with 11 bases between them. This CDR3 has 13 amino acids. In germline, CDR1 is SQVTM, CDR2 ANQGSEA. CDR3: CSVVGQKSYEQYF. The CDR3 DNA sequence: TGCAGCGTTGTGGGACAAAAATCCTACGAGCAGTACTTC.

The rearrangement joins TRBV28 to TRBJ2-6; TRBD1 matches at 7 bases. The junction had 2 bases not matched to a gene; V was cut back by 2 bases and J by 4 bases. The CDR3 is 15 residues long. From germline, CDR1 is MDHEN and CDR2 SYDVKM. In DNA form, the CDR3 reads TGTGCCAGCAGTTTAAGGGGGCCCGGGGCCAACGTCCTGACTTTC. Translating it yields CASSLRGPGANVLTF.

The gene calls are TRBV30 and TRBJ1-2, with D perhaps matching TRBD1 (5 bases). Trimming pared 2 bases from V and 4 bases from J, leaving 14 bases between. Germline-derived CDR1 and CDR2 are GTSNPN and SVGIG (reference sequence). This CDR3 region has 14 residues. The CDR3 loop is CAWSFQGWGYGYTF. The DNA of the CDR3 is TGTGCCTGGAGTTTTCAGGGTTGGGGCTATGGCTACACCTTC.

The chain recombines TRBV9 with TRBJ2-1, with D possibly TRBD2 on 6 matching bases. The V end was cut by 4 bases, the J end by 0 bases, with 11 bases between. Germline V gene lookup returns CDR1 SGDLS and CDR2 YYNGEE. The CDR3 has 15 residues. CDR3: CASSRSGSSYNEQFF. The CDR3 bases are TGTGCCAGCAGCAGGTCCGGGAGCTCCTACAATGAGCAGTTCTTC.

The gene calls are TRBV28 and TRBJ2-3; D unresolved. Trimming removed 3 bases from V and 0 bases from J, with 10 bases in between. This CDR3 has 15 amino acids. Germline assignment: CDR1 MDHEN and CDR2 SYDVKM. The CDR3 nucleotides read TGTGCCAGCAGTTTGTCCAGGCCTAGCACAGATACGCAGTATTTT. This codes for CASSLSRPSTDTQYF. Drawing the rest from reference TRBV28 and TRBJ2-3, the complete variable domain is DVKVTQSSRYLVKRTGEKVFLECVQDMDHENMFWYRQDPGLGLRLIYFSYDVKMKEKGDIPEGYSVSREKKERFSLILESASTNQTSMYLCASSLSRPSTDTQYFGPGTRLTVL.

Here the CDR3 DNA reads TGTGCCAGCGGGAGGAGGGACACCGGGGAGCTGTTTTTT. This gives the protein CASGRRDTGELFF. This chain connects TRBV6-1 to TRBJ2-2; the D gene is possibly TRBD2 (6 bases). V shed 8 bases and J shed 3 bases, with 10 bases lying between them. This CDR3 comprises 13 residues. Germline V CDR1 and CDR2: MNHNS, SASEGT.

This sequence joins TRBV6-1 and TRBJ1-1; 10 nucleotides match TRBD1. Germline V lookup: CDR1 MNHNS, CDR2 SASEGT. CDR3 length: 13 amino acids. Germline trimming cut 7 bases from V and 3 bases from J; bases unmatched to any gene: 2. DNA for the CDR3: TGTGCCAGCAAAGGACAGGGGGACACTGAAGCTTTCTTT. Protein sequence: CASKGQGDTEAFF.

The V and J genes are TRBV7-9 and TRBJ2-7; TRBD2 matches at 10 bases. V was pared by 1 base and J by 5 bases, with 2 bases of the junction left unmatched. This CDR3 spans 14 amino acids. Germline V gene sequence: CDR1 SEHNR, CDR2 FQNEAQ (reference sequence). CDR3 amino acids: CASSLGTSGDEQYF. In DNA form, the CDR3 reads TGTGCCAGCAGCTTAGGAACTAGCGGGGACGAGCAGTACTTC.

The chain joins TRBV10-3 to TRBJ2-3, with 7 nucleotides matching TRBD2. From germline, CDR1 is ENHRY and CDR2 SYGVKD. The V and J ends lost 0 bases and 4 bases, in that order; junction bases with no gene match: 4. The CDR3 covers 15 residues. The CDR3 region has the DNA TGTGCCATCAGTGAGTCTGGGGGGAGGGCAGATACGCAGTATTTT. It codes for CAISESGGRADTQYF.

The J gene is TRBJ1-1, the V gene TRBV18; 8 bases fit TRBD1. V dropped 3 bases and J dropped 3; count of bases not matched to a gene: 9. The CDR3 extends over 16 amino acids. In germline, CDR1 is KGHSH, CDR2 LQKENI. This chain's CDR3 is CASSPGQGARDTEAFF. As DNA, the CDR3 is TGTGCCAGCTCACCTGGGCAGGGGGCGCGGGACACTGAAGCTTTCTTT.

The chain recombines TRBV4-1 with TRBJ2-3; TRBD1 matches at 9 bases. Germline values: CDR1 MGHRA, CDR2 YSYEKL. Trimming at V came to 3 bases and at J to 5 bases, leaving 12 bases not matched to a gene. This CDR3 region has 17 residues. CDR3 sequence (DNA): TGCGCCAGCAGCCAGGGTTCCGGGACAGGGTGGAGAGATACGCAGTATTTT. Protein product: CASSQGSGTGWRDTQYF.

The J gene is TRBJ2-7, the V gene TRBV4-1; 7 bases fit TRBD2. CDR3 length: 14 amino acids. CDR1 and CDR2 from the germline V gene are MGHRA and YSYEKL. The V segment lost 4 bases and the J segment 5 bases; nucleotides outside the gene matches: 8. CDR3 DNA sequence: TGCGCCAGCAGCCCCCCGGGGCTAGCGGACGAGCAGTACTTC. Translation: CASSPPGLADEQYF.